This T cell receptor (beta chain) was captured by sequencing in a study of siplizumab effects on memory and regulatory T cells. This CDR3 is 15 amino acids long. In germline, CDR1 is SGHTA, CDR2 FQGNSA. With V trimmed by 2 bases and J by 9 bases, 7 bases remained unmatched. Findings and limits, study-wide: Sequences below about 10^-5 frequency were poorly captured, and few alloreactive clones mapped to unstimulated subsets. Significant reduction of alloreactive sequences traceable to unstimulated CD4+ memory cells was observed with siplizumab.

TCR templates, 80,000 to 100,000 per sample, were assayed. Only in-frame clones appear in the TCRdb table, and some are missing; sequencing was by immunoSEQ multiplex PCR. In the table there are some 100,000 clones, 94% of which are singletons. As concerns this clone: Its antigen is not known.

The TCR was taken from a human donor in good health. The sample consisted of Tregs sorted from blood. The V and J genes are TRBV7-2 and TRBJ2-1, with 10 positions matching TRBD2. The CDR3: CASSLSLAGVFEQFF. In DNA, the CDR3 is TGTGCCAGCAGCTTAAGCCTAGCGGGAGTCTTTGAGCAGTTCTTC.